Sequencing of this TCR beta chain was carried out in a study of identical twins. Findings and caveats of the study: Within monozygotic twins, out-of-frame TCR alpha sharing was underestimated by the models. Out-of-frame alpha sequences that twins shared showed excess low generation probability. Diverse VJ usage suggested most zero-insertion clonotypes were not invariant T cells.

Comments on this clonotype: Its cognate antigen is unknown. This could be a read error, since a much larger clone is one nucleotide away.

In TCRdb, the 5' RACE reads were re-called with MiXCR into one record per CDR3 protein. The sample holds roughly 1,500,000 distinct CDR3 sequences, about 32% seen once. The CDR3 loop spans 12 amino acids. The germline CDR1 and CDR2 sequences are DFQATT and SNEGSKA (reference sequence). V was pared by 0 bases and J by 5 bases, with 8 bases between. The clonotype originates from a newborn girl in good health. J is TRBJ2-7 and V is TRBV20-1; D call uncertain. The source material was cord blood. The CDR3 DNA sequence: TGCAGTGCTAGAGATAAGGGCCACGAGCAGTACTTC. Amino acids: CSARDKGHEQYF.